Listed here are 27 T cell receptor beta chains from one sample, sequenced in a study of T cells after yellow fever vaccination (dated by TCRdb to between 2018 and 2020). Read against the paper, the sample's treatment or condition label means: live attenuated yellow fever vaccine strain. The library was built by means of 5' RACE. Sequenced on an Illumina HiSeq 2500. TCRdb redid the processing of the public reads, applying fastp at Q25 and MiXCR, and retained in-frame beta chains. For every CDR3 protein sequence, its rows merge into one entry that carries the most common genes and DNA. The sample table shows 450,000 to 600,000 distinct CDR3 sequences, and around a sixth are seen once. The ten largest clonotypes hold approximately 15% of the sample. The sequencing used PBMCs, collected less than 6 days after the first yellow fever vaccination. The receptors were sampled from a man aged 18-30 years who received the YFV17D yellow fever vaccine.

This clonotype has more than one count but fewer than ten. V is TRBV10-3 and J is TRBJ2-7, with 7 positions matching TRBD1. The CDR3 spans 12 residues. Germline V gene sequence: CDR1 ENHRY, CDR2 SYGVKD. After removal of 9 bases from V and 4 bases from J, the junction contained 6 bases not matched to a gene. In nucleotides, the CDR3 is TGTGCCATGGGGGACAGCCTATACGAGCAGTACTTC. Its protein product is CAMGDSLYEQYF.

This clonotype turned up a few times. V usage is TRBV4-1 and J usage is TRBJ2-3; either TRBD1 or TRBD2 may fit D (5 bases each). Germline CDR1 and CDR2: MGHRA and YSYEKL. The V end lost 3 bases, the J end lost 5 bases, and 12 bases lay between the germline ends. The CDR3 sequence is 14 residues long. The CDR3 protein is CASSHEGPGDTQYF. The DNA of the CDR3 is TGCGCCAGCAGCCACGAGGGACCGGGAGATACGCAGTATTTT.

Details on this clonotype: A junction end diverges from the germline sequence, so it may reflect a read error. The rearrangement links TRBV5-6 to TRBJ2-1; D is possibly TRBD2 (6 bases). The CDR3 has 13 amino acids. Looked up from germline, CDR1 is SGHDT and CDR2 is YYEEEE. CDR3 residues: CASSLQDWDSTLF. The CDR3 DNA reads TGTGCCAGCAGCTTGCAAGACTGGGACTCAACTCTCTTC.

The chain combines TRBV24-1 with TRBJ1-2; TRBD1 is a possible D gene (5 bases). Trimming took off 4 bases at V and 8 bases at J, with 19 bases between the two ends. From germline, CDR1 is KGHDR and CDR2 SFDVKD. CDR3 length: 15 residues. This CDR3 reads CATSETQGSGHGYTF. The CDR3, as DNA: TGTGCCACCAGTGAAACGCAGGGATCCGGACACGGCTACACCTTC.

The rearrangement links TRBV5-6 to TRBJ2-1; unclear D gene. Trimming stripped 0 bases from V and 0 bases from J, with 10 bases between. CDR1 and CDR2 (germline): SGHDT, YYEEEE. There are 16 residues in the CDR3. As DNA, the CDR3 is TGTGCCAGCAGCTTGGTTGCGGAGAACTCCTACAATGAGCAGTTCTTC. Protein: CASSLVAENSYNEQFF.

This sequence joins TRBV20-1 and TRBJ1-2; D not resolved. V dropped 0 bases and J dropped 4 bases, with 6 bases sitting between them. CDR1 is DFQATT and CDR2 is SNEGSKA in the germline V gene (reference sequence). The CDR3 is made up of 12 amino acids. CDR3 bases: TGCAGTGCTAGAGAGATTCTCTATGGCTACACCTTC. It yields the protein CSAREILYGYTF.

V gene TRBV5-5 combines with J gene TRBJ2-7; TRBD2 agrees at 7 bases. Germline V CDR1 and CDR2: SGHKS, YYEKEE (reference sequence). The CDR3 loop spans 15 amino acids. V shed 4 bases, J shed 0 bases, and the junction held 7 bases outside the gene matches. The CDR3 sequence: CASSGSGSSSYEQYV. The CDR3 DNA follows: TGTGCCAGCAGCGGTAGCGGGTCCAGCTCCTACGAGCAGTACGTC.

The chain carries TRBV7-9 and TRBJ1-1; D is uncertain. There are 12 residues in the CDR3. CDR1 and CDR2 from the germline V gene are SEHNR and FQNEAQ (reference sequence). Trimming took 5 bases from V and 7 from J, leaving 11 bases between them. In DNA, the CDR3 is TGTGCCAGCAGCCAAGCAGCCCGTGAAGCTTTCTTT. This gives the protein CASSQAAREAFF.

This sequence joins TRBV7-2 and TRBJ1-1; no clear D gene. This CDR3 has 13 residues. CDR1 is SGHTA, CDR2 FQGNSA, per germline. V was trimmed by 5 bases and J by 7 bases, leaving 14 bases between them. CDR3 loop: CASSPTSGYEAFF. The CDR3 DNA sequence: TGTGCCAGCAGCCCGACCAGTGGTTATGAAGCTTTCTTT.

This clonotype was found many times. The chain recombines TRBV12-3 or TRBV12-4 with TRBJ1-1; D call uncertain. This CDR3 has 13 amino acids. Trimming shortened V by 2 bases and J by 8 bases, and 12 bases separated the two germline ends. CDR3 in DNA: TGTGCCAGCAGTTTAAACCCCGGACGGGAAGCTTTCTTT. It yields the protein CASSLNPGREAFF.

This clonotype was seen only a few times. The gene calls are TRBV7-9 and TRBJ2-7; D gene uncertain. The CDR3 totals 13 residues. Germline V gene lookup returns CDR1 SEHNR and CDR2 FQNEAQ (reference sequence). V was shortened by 1 base and J by 4 bases, with 8 bases between the two germline ends. The CDR3 DNA sequence: TGTGCCAGCAGCTTAGATCACGATTACGAGCAGTACGTC. Its protein is CASSLDHDYEQYV.

The chain carries TRBV28 and TRBJ1-6; no firm D call. The V gene's germline CDR1 is MDHEN and CDR2 SYDVKM. Trimming cost V 4 bases and J 0 bases, with 7 bases left between them. CDR3 size: 15 residues. The CDR3 DNA reads as TGTGCCAGCAGTTCGGAGAGCTCCTATAATTCACCCCTCCACTTT. Residues: CASSSESSYNSPLHF.

V usage is TRBV20-1 and J usage is TRBJ1-5; D remains ambiguous. Germline CDR1 is DFQATT and CDR2 is SNEGSKA (reference sequence). Deletions cut 1 base from V and 7 bases from J, with 11 bases between. The CDR3 totals 13 residues. The CDR3 reads CSARGPSGQPQHF. The CDR3 nucleotides read TGCAGTGCTAGAGGACCCTCGGGACAGCCCCAGCATTTT.

The gene calls are TRBV5-4 and TRBJ1-6, with D perhaps TRBD1 (5 bases). In germline, CDR1 is SGHNT, CDR2 YYREEE (reference sequence). Trimming removed 6 bases from V and 8 bases from J, with 21 bases in between. The CDR3 sequence is 16 residues long. The CDR3 here is CASTSWGRQGHSPLHF. The CDR3 DNA follows: TGTGCCAGCACCTCATGGGGACGGCAGGGCCATTCACCCCTCCACTTT. The variable domain in full, completed from reference TRBV5-4 and TRBJ1-6, reads ETGVTQSPTHLIKTRGQQVTLRCSSQSGHNTVSWYQQALGQGPQFIFQYYREEENGRGNFPPRFSGLQFPNYSSELNVNALELDDSALYLCASTSWGRQGHSPLHFGNGTRLTVT.

The CDR3 spells CASSSDRVRTDTQYF. The CDR3 DNA reads TGTGCCAGCAGCTCCGACAGGGTTCGCACAGATACGCAGTATTTT. The chain joins TRBV11-1 to TRBJ2-3; 7 nucleotides agree with TRBD1. CDR3 size: 15 residues. Trimming at V came to 4 bases and at J to 1 base, leaving 5 bases not matched to a gene. CDR1 is SGHAT, CDR2 FQDESV, per germline (reference sequence). Using reference TRBV11-1 and TRBJ2-3 for the parts outside the CDR3, the full variable domain is EAEVAQSPRYKITEKSQAVAFWCDPISGHATLYWYRQILGQGPELLVQFQDESVVDDSQLPKDRFSAERLKGVDSTLKIQPAELGDSAMYLCASSSDRVRTDTQYFGPGTRLTVL.

The V call is TRBV11-2, the J call TRBJ1-1; D unresolved. Germline V gene data show CDR1 as SGHAT and CDR2 as FQNNGV. V lost 4 bases, J lost 8 bases, and 17 bases lay in between. The CDR3 runs 14 residues. The CDR3: CASSSTGWGGEAFF. In DNA form, the CDR3 reads TGTGCCAGCAGCTCGACGGGGTGGGGAGGCGAAGCTTTCTTT.

This clonotype showed up many times. The CDR3 protein is CSVDYSYTDTQYF. For the CDR3, the DNA is TGCAGCGTTGACTACAGCTACACAGATACGCAGTATTTT. The chain links TRBV29-1 to TRBJ2-3; unclear D gene. The germline V gene has CDR1 SQVTM and CDR2 ANQGSEA. The CDR3 contains 13 residues. V was clipped by 3 bases and J by 2 bases, with 9 bases between them.

This clonotype has a count of ten or more. V and J are TRBV4-2 and TRBJ1-1, with 7 nucleotides matching TRBD1. After removal of 0 bases from V and 7 bases from J, the junction contained 8 bases not matched to a gene. The CDR3 spans 15 residues. CDR1 is LGHNA, CDR2 YNFKEQ, per germline. The CDR3 spells CASSQEWARTGEAFF. The CDR3, as DNA: TGTGCCAGCAGCCAAGAGTGGGCGAGGACAGGTGAAGCTTTCTTT.

This clonotype showed up just a few times. The chain has TRBV10-3 and TRBJ2-5, with D perhaps matching TRBD2 (6 bases). The CDR3 has 14 amino acids. CDR1 and CDR2 from the germline V gene are ENHRY and SYGVKD. Trimming stripped 0 bases from V and 5 bases from J, with 10 bases between. The CDR3 nucleotides read TGTGCCATCAGTGAGTCTAGCGGTAGCGAGACCCAGTACTTC. The encoded protein is CAISESSGSETQYF.

This sequence joins TRBV6-1 and TRBJ2-7; TRBD1 matches 12 bases. Per germline, CDR1 MNHNS and CDR2 SASEGT. The CDR3 covers 13 residues. Trimming took 6 bases from V and 9 from J; bases not matched to a gene: 6. The CDR3 DNA sequence: TGTGCCAGCAGAGCAGGGACAGGGGGCGCGCAGTACGTC. The encoded protein is CASRAGTGGAQYV.

This clonotype was observed a few times. V and J are TRBV5-1 and TRBJ1-1; the D is unclear. The germline CDR1 and CDR2 sequences are SGHRS and YFSETQ. The CDR3 contains 16 residues. Trimming shortened V by 0 bases and J by 0 bases, and 12 bases separated the two germline ends. The CDR3 spells CASSLEVGQLNTEAFF. The CDR3 DNA reads TGCGCCAGCAGCTTGGAGGTAGGTCAGTTGAACACTGAAGCTTTCTTT.

This clonotype has only a few counts. The V and J genes are TRBV7-3 and TRBJ2-3, with D tentatively TRBD2 (5 bases). In germline, CDR1 is SGHTA, CDR2 FQGTGA. Trimming removed 5 bases at V and 5 bases at J, with 11 bases between. This CDR3 has 13 residues. The CDR3, as DNA: TGTGCCAGCAGCCCCGGACTCCTAGATACGCAGTATTTT. It translates to CASSPGLLDTQYF.

The chain couples TRBV20-1 to TRBJ2-1; 10 positions match TRBD2. Germline V gene lookup returns CDR1 DFQATT and CDR2 SNEGSKA (reference sequence). V was pared by 5 bases and J by 14 bases, with 3 bases of the junction left unmatched. This CDR3 region has 10 residues. DNA for the CDR3: TGCAGTGCTTTAAGCGGGGGGGAGTTCTTC. Its protein product is CSALSGGEFF.

The gene calls are TRBV19 and TRBJ1-6; 7 positions match TRBD1. The CDR3 extends over 14 amino acids. Trimming took 8 bases from V and 6 from J; bases not matched to a gene: 7. Germline V gives CDR1 LNHDA, CDR2 SQIVND (reference sequence). CDR3: CASHKRGLNSPLHF. The CDR3 DNA reads as TGTGCCAGTCACAAAAGGGGGCTTAATTCACCCCTCCACTTT.

In its sample, this clonotype was seen a few times. V gene TRBV7-9 combines with J gene TRBJ2-5; 11 bases agree with TRBD2. The germline gives CDR1 SEHNR, CDR2 FQNEAQ (reference sequence). With 6 bases clipped from V and 3 bases from J, the junction kept 9 bases outside the gene matches. The CDR3 runs to 16 residues. The CDR3: CASSRWSSGGKETQYF. The CDR3 nucleotides read TGTGCCAGCAGTCGGTGGTCTAGCGGGGGGAAAGAGACCCAGTACTTC.

The chain combines TRBV21-1 with TRBJ1-5; the table's D call TRBD1 went unverified against the DNA. TRBV21-1 is labeled a pseudogene. CDR3 size: 15 residues. The CDR3 nucleotides read TGTGCCAGCAGCAAAACCCGACAGGGTAGACAGCCCCAGCATTTT. It specifies CASSKTRQGRQPQHF.

This clonotype came up many times. The chain carries TRBV7-2 and TRBJ2-3; no definite D call. Between the trimmed V and J ends, which lost 2 bases and 3 bases, there was a span of 12 bases. Germline CDR1 is SGHTA and CDR2 is FQGNSA. The CDR3 loop spans 15 amino acids. The CDR3 nucleotides are TGTGCCAGCAGCTTATCGTTTCCTAGAACAGATACGCAGTATTTT. This codes for CASSLSFPRTDTQYF.